A selection of T cell receptor beta chains follows, all from one sample in a study of T cell repertoires in cytomegalovirus infection. MiXCR was run by TCRdb on the reads, yielding one entry per CDR3 protein. There are roughly 730,000 distinct CDR3 sequences in the sample; 30% to 40% occur only once, and 15% to 20% lies in the top ten. These receptors have no identified antigens. The source material was cultured PBMCs, sampled from culture after CMV antigen stimulation. The receptors come from a human donor in good health (CMV status not recorded). Some clones in this sample may be carry-over from other donors' samples. The CDR3 runs from the conserved cysteine through the conserved F or W. Fields, in order: V gene, clone size, J gene, D gene, CDR3 protein, CDR3 DNA. A D gene is named only where the DNA matches it firmly. The listing skips clone size in some rows; elsewhere it reads once, few, many or a size class.

V: TRBV4-1
size: few
J: TRBJ1-5
D: -
CDR3: CASSQAGNQPQHF
DNA: TGCGCCAGCAGCCAAGCGGGCAATCAGCCCCAGCATTTT

V: TRBV7-2
size: many
J: TRBJ2-7
D: -
CDR3: CASSNRVREQYF
DNA: TGTGCCAGCAGCAACAGGGTGAGGGAGCAGTACTTC

V: TRBV12-3/TRBV12-4
size: -
J: TRBJ2-7
D: -
CDR3: CASRPSASSYEQYF
DNA: TGTGCCAGCAGACCTAGCGCTAGCTCCTACGAGCAGTACTTC

V: TRBV12-3/TRBV12-4
size: -
J: TRBJ1-2
D: -
CDR3: CASSLGQAGSYTF
DNA: TGTGCCAGCAGTTTAGGGCAGGCCGGAAGCTACACCTTC

V: TRBV11-2
size: few
J: TRBJ2-1
D: -
CDR3: CASTQGRDPLYNEQFF
DNA: TGTGCCAGCACCCAGGGGCGGGACCCCCTTTACAATGAGCAGTTCTTC

V: TRBV6-1
size: -
J: TRBJ2-4
D: -
CDR3: CASSEGLAKNIQYF
DNA: TGTGCCAGCAGTGAGGGACTAGCCAAAAACATTCAGTACTTC

V: TRBV7-6
size: -
J: TRBJ2-7
D: -
CDR3: CASMEGGPREQYF
DNA: TGTGCCAGCATGGAAGGGGGACCTCGGGAGCAGTACTTC

V: TRBV6-1
size: few
J: TRBJ2-5
D: TRBD2
CDR3: CASSSGTSGGLQETQYF
DNA: TGTGCCAGCAGTTCAGGGACTAGCGGGGGGTTGCAAGAGACCCAGTACTTC

V: TRBV20-1
size: -
J: TRBJ1-1
D: TRBD1
CDR3: CSANPGTGRRSTEAFF
DNA: TGCAGTGCCAACCCCGGGACAGGGCGGAGGAGCACTGAAGCTTTCTTT

V: TRBV18
size: few
J: TRBJ1-4
D: TRBD1
CDR3: CASSLTPGTGDEKLFF
DNA: TGTGCCAGCTCACTCACCCCCGGGACAGGGGACGAAAAACTGTTTTTT

V: TRBV7-6
size: many
J: TRBJ2-1
D: TRBD1
CDR3: CASSRQGYNEQFF
DNA: TGTGCCAGCAGTCGACAGGGATACAATGAGCAGTTCTTC

V: TRBV2
size: -
J: TRBJ2-3
D: -
CDR3: CASMTRRTDTQYF
DNA: TGTGCCAGCATGACTAGAAGGACAGATACGCAGTATTTT

V: TRBV7-6
size: few
J: TRBJ1-2
D: -
CDR3: CASSLAPPGQRSNYGYTF
DNA: TGTGCCAGCAGCTTAGCGCCACCGGGACAAAGGTCGAACTATGGCTACACCTTC

V: TRBV28
size: -
J: TRBJ1-4
D: TRBD1
CDR3: CASSDGTANEKLFF
DNA: TGTGCCAGCAGTGACGGGACAGCGAATGAAAAACTGTTTTTT

V: TRBV18
size: -
J: TRBJ2-7
D: -
CDR3: CASSPLDSAIEQYF
DNA: TGTGCCAGCTCACCACTGGACTCAGCCATCGAGCAGTACTTC

V: TRBV27
size: -
J: TRBJ2-5
D: -
CDR3: CASSPYPQETQYF
DNA: TGTGCCAGCAGTCCCTACCCCCAAGAGACCCAGTACTTC

V: TRBV6-1
size: few
J: TRBJ2-2
D: TRBD1
CDR3: CASNRQGATVNTGELFF
DNA: TGTGCCAGCAATAGACAGGGGGCGACGGTAAACACCGGGGAGCTGTTTTTT

V: TRBV19
size: -
J: TRBJ2-7
D: -
CDR3: CASKASSTGYEQYF
DNA: TGTGCCAGTAAGGCCTCATCGACGGGCTACGAGCAGTACTTC

V: TRBV20-1
size: -
J: TRBJ1-1
D: TRBD1
CDR3: CSAQDRGISTEAFF
DNA: TGCAGTGCCCAGGACAGGGGGATATCCACTGAAGCTTTCTTT

V: TRBV28
size: -
J: TRBJ1-4
D: TRBD1
CDR3: CASISHGTGSEKLFF
DNA: TGTGCCAGCATTTCACACGGGACAGGGTCTGAAAAACTGTTTTTT

V: TRBV7-6
size: -
J: TRBJ1-3
D: -
CDR3: CASSLFRGTSGNTIYF
DNA: TGTGCCAGCAGCTTATTTCGGGGGACCTCTGGAAACACCATATATTTT

V: TRBV5-1
size: -
J: TRBJ2-3
D: TRBD2
CDR3: CASSSTSLAGGGGDTQYF
DNA: TGCGCCAGCAGCTCAACCTCCCTAGCGGGAGGTGGGGGAGATACGCAGTATTTT

V: TRBV20-1
size: -
J: TRBJ2-7
D: -
CDR3: CSAPQPRQGGYEQYF
DNA: TGCAGTGCCCCCCAACCGAGACAGGGAGGTTACGAGCAGTACTTC

V: TRBV28
size: few
J: TRBJ1-4
D: -
CDR3: CASSYTGTGEKLFF
DNA: TGTGCCAGCAGTTACACCGGGACGGGGGAAAAACTGTTTTTT

V: TRBV7-6
size: few
J: TRBJ2-1
D: TRBD2
CDR3: CASSLGGGREGPGDEQFF
DNA: TGTGCCAGCAGCTTAGGTGGGGGGCGGGAGGGCCCAGGTGATGAGCAGTTCTTC

V: TRBV7-2
size: many
J: TRBJ1-5
D: -
CDR3: CASSGDRNQPQHF
DNA: TGTGCCAGCAGCGGAGACAGAAATCAGCCCCAGCATTTT

V: TRBV7-9
size: -
J: TRBJ1-4
D: -
CDR3: CASSLLRSGDLIEKLFF
DNA: TGTGCCAGCAGCTTATTGCGCAGTGGGGACCTCATAGAAAAACTGTTTTTT

V: TRBV7-9
size: -
J: TRBJ1-1
D: -
CDR3: CASSWQNTEAFF
DNA: TGTGCCAGCAGCTGGCAGAACACTGAAGCTTTCTTT

V: TRBV29-1
size: few
J: TRBJ2-1
D: -
CDR3: CSVLDSDSYNEQFF
DNA: TGCAGCGTTCTCGATTCGGACTCCTACAATGAGCAGTTCTTC

V: TRBV4-3
size: -
J: TRBJ2-7
D: -
CDR3: CASSTRQSYEQYF
DNA: TGCGCCAGCAGTACAAGGCAGTCCTACGAGCAGTACTTC

V: TRBV6-5
size: -
J: TRBJ1-2
D: TRBD1
CDR3: CASSVTGGELSGYGYTF
DNA: TGTGCCAGCAGCGTCACAGGGGGCGAGCTGTCTGGCTATGGCTACACCTTC

V: TRBV18
size: -
J: TRBJ2-3
D: TRBD2
CDR3: CASSPNGRYTDTQYF
DNA: TGTGCCAGCTCACCGAACGGGAGGTACACAGATACGCAGTATTTT

V: TRBV6-1
size: few
J: TRBJ1-2
D: TRBD1
CDR3: CASSEAGQGYYGYTF
DNA: TGTGCCAGCAGTGAAGCAGGACAGGGCTATTATGGCTACACCTTC

V: TRBV6-1
size: -
J: TRBJ2-5
D: -
CDR3: CASGTGRRPGETQYF
DNA: TGTGCCAGCGGTACGGGGCGGCGGCCAGGAGAGACCCAGTACTTC

V: TRBV5-1
size: -
J: TRBJ2-1
D: TRBD1
CDR3: CASSSHGWDRVNNNEQFF
DNA: TGCGCCAGCAGCTCCCACGGTTGGGACAGGGTAAATAACAATGAGCAGTTCTTC